This T cell receptor beta chain was captured in a study of cytomegalovirus exposure and HLA in healthy donors. Overall study context: Out of 150 million to 200 million T cells, an earlier analysis found roughly 110 million unique TCR beta sequences in total.

The PCR ran on 60 Vbeta and 13 Jbeta primers. Here immunoSEQ multiplex PCR was the method, and the copy in TCRdb shows in-frame clones only, minus some. This table holds about 130,000 clones, roughly 70% found once. Worth noting for this clone: Its target is unknown.

General study findings and limits: The authors later linked a missense DCLRE1C variant to TCR beta V- and J-gene trimming. Among TCR sequences, most were rare, though some public TCRs appeared in many donors.

The CDR3 covers 16 residues. The V segment lost 0 bases and the J segment 0 bases; nucleotides outside the gene matches: 2. CDR1 and CDR2 (germline): SGHRS, YFSETQ. This TCR was sampled from a man aged 35 to 55 in good health and CMV-seropositive. This rearrangement joins TRBV5-1 to TRBJ1-3; the match to TRBD1 covers 8 bases. The sequenced sample consisted of PBMCs. CDR3 DNA sequence: TGCGCCAGCAGCTTGGGGACAGGGCTCTCTGGAAACACCATATATTTT. Its protein product is CASSLGTGLSGNTIYF.